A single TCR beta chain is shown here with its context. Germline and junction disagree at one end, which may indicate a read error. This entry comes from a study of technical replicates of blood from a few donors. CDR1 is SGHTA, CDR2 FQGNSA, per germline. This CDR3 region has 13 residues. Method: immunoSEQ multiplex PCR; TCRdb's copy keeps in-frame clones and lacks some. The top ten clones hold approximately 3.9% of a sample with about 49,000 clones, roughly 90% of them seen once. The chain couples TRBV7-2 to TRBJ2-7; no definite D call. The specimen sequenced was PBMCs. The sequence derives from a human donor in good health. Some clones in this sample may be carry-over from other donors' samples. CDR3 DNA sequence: TGTGCCAGCAGCCCCGACTTCACCTACGAGCTGTACTTC. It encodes CASSPDFTYELYF.